This T cell receptor beta chain was retrieved from a study of blood T cell repertoires in COVID-19. The overall study: COVID-19 samples from acute and convalescent phases originated in the United States, Italy and Spain. Sources were T cells, B-cell-depleted T cells, or PBMCs; the material itself was cDNA or gDNA.

In the authors' methods: Reference gene primer amplification gave nucleated cell count estimates. Generated by immunoSEQ multiplex PCR, the TCRdb table keeps only in-frame clones and is missing some. V and J calls and clone size are those listed in that table; D and trimming were worked out from the DNA. The sample gives about 210,000 clones, more than 75% of which show up once; more than 10% is in the top ten. This CDR3 has 12 amino acids. V lost 2 bases and J 6 bases, leaving 5 bases between the germline ends. Germline CDR1 reads SEHNR; CDR2 reads FQNEAQ (reference sequence). The sequenced sample was peripheral blood. The TCR originated in a woman aged 40 to 55 with acute or convalescent COVID-19. The chain combines TRBV7-9 with TRBJ2-1; D is undetermined. The CDR3 sequence is CASSLIANEQFF. The CDR3 DNA follows: TGTGCCAGCAGCTTAATAGCCAATGAGCAGTTCTTC. The whole variable domain, filled in from reference TRBV7-9 and TRBJ2-1, reads DTGVSQNPRHKITKRGQNVTFRCDPISEHNRLYWYRQTLGQGPEFLTYFQNEAQLEKSRLLSDRFSAERPKGSFSTLEIQRTEQGDSAMYLCASSLIANEQFFGPGTRLTVL.